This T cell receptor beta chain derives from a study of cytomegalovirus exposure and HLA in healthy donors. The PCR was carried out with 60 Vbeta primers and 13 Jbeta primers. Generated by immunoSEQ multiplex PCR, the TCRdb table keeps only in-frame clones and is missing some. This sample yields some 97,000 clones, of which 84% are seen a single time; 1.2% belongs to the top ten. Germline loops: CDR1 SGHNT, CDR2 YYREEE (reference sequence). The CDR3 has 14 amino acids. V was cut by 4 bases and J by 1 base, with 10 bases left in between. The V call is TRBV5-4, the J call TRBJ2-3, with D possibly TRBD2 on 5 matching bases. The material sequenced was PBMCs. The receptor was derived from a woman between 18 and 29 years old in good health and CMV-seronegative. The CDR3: CASSPAGGTDTQYF. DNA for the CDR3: TGTGCCAGCAGCCCCGCCGGGGGCACAGATACGCAGTATTTT.